The 31 T cell receptor beta chains presented below share a single source sample, sequenced in a study of patients and donors after allogeneic stem cell transplantation. TCRdb used MiXCR to reprocess the RT-PCR reads, holding one entry per CDR3 protein. The data hold approximately 170,000 distinct CDR3 sequences, with about a quarter observed a single time. The specimen sequenced was blood, either unsorted or a sorted T cell fraction (not recorded which). These receptors were obtained from a human donor who was either an allogeneic HSCT recipient or a stem cell or donor lymphocyte infusion donor (not recorded which). It is not recorded whose cells these are; they may come from a transplant donor.

This clonotype showed up just once. The chain is built from TRBV3-1 and TRBJ2-3, with D unresolved. Trimming took off 1 base at V and 0 bases at J, with 14 bases between the two ends. Germline V CDR1 and CDR2: LGHDT, YNNKEL (reference sequence). This CDR3 comprises 17 residues. The CDR3: CASSQVPPGGSTDTQYF. Written as DNA, the CDR3 is TGTGCCAGCAGCCAAGTACCCCCTGGCGGAAGCACAGATACGCAGTATTTT.

This clonotype was found many times. This rearrangement joins TRBV20-1 to TRBJ1-2; 7 nucleotides match TRBD1. The CDR3 has 11 amino acids. Trimming took 5 bases from V and 7 from J; bases not matched to a gene: 4. The germline V gene has CDR1 DFQATT and CDR2 SNEGSKA (reference sequence). The CDR3 sequence is CSARQGGGYTF. CDR3 nucleotides: TGCAGTGCTCGACAGGGCGGTGGCTACACCTTC.

The CDR3 coding sequence is TGTGCCAGTGGACTAGTTAATAACGAGCAGTACTTC. The encoded protein is CASGLVNNEQYF. The chain couples TRBV9 to TRBJ2-7, with 7 bases that match TRBD2. Germline V gene data show CDR1 as SGDLS and CDR2 as YYNGEE. This CDR3 comprises 12 residues. J lost 5 bases, V lost 8 bases, and 7 bases had no gene match.

This clonotype turned up a few times. The CDR3 nucleotides are TGTGCCAGCAGTTTCTACAGGGGCACTGAAGCTTTCTTT. It specifies CASSFYRGTEAFF. The rearrangement joins TRBV28 to TRBJ1-1; 7 bases align to TRBD1. This CDR3 spans 13 amino acids. Per germline, CDR1 MDHEN and CDR2 SYDVKM. J gave up 4 bases and V 3 bases, and 2 bases lay outside the gene matches.

This clonotype has at least ten counts. CDR3 sequence reads: CASSLYSLGGAEAFF. For the CDR3, the DNA is TGCGCCAGCAGCCTTTACTCCCTGGGGGGTGCTGAAGCTTTCTTT. The gene calls are TRBV5-1 and TRBJ1-1; possibly TRBD1 for D (5 bases). The CDR3 sequence is 15 residues long. The V end lost 4 bases, the J end lost 6 bases, and 19 bases lay between the germline ends. CDR1 is SGHRS, CDR2 YFSETQ, per germline.

The chain has TRBV9 and TRBJ2-1, with 8 bases fitting TRBD2. The ends lost 4 bases at V and 4 bases at J; junction bases unmatched: 7. The V gene's germline CDR1 is SGDLS and CDR2 YYNGEE. The CDR3 consists of 15 residues. CDR3 residues: CASSYRGGGYNEQFF. The CDR3 bases are TGTGCCAGCAGCTACCGAGGCGGGGGGTACAATGAGCAGTTCTTC.

This clonotype was seen a handful of times. The rearrangement uses TRBV18 and TRBJ1-1; no clear D. V lost 3 bases and J 1 base, leaving 6 bases between the germline ends. The CDR3 is 13 residues long. Germline lookup yields CDR1 KGHSH and CDR2 LQKENI. This CDR3 is CASSPRENTEAFF. The CDR3, as DNA: TGTGCCAGCTCACCCCGAGAGAACACTGAAGCTTTCTTT. The complete variable domain, with remaining parts taken from reference TRBV18 and TRBJ1-1, reads NAGVMQNPRHLVRRRGQEARLRCSPMKGHSHVYWYRQLPEEGLKFMVYLQKENIIDESGMPKERFSAEFPKEGPSILRIQQVVRGDSAAYFCASSPRENTEAFFGQGTRLTVV.

The rearrangement joins TRBV19 to TRBJ1-2; no clear D. Germline V CDR1 and CDR2: LNHDA, SQIVND (reference sequence). The CDR3 covers 14 residues. V dropped 4 bases and J dropped 2 bases, with 11 bases sitting between them. This CDR3 reads CASSTSTENYGYTF. The CDR3 nucleotides are TGTGCCAGTAGTACTTCGACTGAAAACTATGGCTACACCTTC.

This clonotype has only one observation. The CDR3 ends on some other residue instead of the conserved phenylalanine or tryptophan, so this is likely a read error. The gene calls are TRBV5-1 and TRBJ2-2; 8 positions match TRBD1. The V gene end was trimmed by 4 bases and the J gene end by 1 base; junction bases not matched to a gene: 3. Per germline, CDR1 SGHRS and CDR2 YFSETQ. There are 15 residues in the CDR3. CDR3 nucleotides: TGCGCCAGCAGCCAAGGGACAGGGAACACCGGGGAGCTGTTTTTG. This translates into CASSQGTGNTGELFL.

To note about this clonotype: This clone may be a read error of a much larger clone one base away. The chain recombines TRBV28 with TRBJ1-1; no definite D call. This CDR3 has 15 residues. Trimming cost V 3 bases and J 4 bases, with 15 bases left between them. Germline-derived CDR1 and CDR2 are MDHEN and SYDVKM. The CDR3 DNA reads TGTGCCAGCAGTTTTGGCGTAGGTTTTGTCACTGAAGCTTTCTTT. Translation: CASSFGVGFVTEAFF.

CDR3 amino acids: CASSLTTGASYNEQFF. CDR3 nucleotide sequence: TGTGCCAGCAGCTTAACTACAGGGGCCTCCTACAATGAGCAGTTCTTC. The gene calls are TRBV7-3 and TRBJ2-1; 7 positions agree with TRBD1. Germline CDR1 reads SGHTA; CDR2 reads FQGTGA. J was trimmed by 0 bases and V by 0 bases; bases with no gene match: 2. CDR3 size: 16 residues.

The rearrangement links TRBV12-3 or TRBV12-4 to TRBJ1-1; TRBD1 matches at 7 bases. V lost 6 bases and J lost 5; bases outside the gene matches: 6. The CDR3 length is 13 residues. In nucleotides, the CDR3 is TGTGCCAGCAGCCTGACAGGGATGACTGAAGCTTTCTTT. As protein: CASSLTGMTEAFF.

This clonotype was found many times. The chain couples TRBV12-3 or TRBV12-4 to TRBJ2-3, with 7 bases lining up with TRBD1. The CDR3 length is 14 residues. The junction had 2 bases not matched to a gene; V was cut back by 5 bases and J by 0 bases. The CDR3 loop is CASSTDRSTDTQYF. The CDR3 DNA sequence: TGTGCCAGCAGTACGGACAGGAGCACAGATACGCAGTATTTT.

The gene calls are TRBV7-9 and TRBJ1-2, with D uncertain. This CDR3 is 17 amino acids long. The germline CDR1 and CDR2 sequences are SEHNR and FQNEAQ (reference sequence). Trimming took off 3 bases at V and 0 bases at J, with 17 bases between the two ends. The CDR3 loop reads CASSLVGRVAANYGYTF. The CDR3 nucleotides read TGTGCCAGCAGCTTGGTTGGAAGGGTCGCAGCTAACTATGGCTACACCTTC.

This chain links TRBV6-5 with TRBJ2-3; no firm D call. The V gene lost 5 bases and the J gene lost 1 base, with 4 bases spanning the gap. The germline V gene has CDR1 MNHEY and CDR2 SVGAGI. This CDR3 is 12 amino acids long. The CDR3 here is CASSARTDTQYF. The CDR3 DNA reads as TGTGCCAGCAGTGCCCGCACAGATACGCAGTATTTT.

CDR3 residues: CASSLGVGPIQETQYF. The CDR3 DNA sequence: TGTGCCAGCAGTTTAGGGGTAGGGCCGATCCAAGAGACCCAGTACTTC. This rearrangement joins TRBV28 to TRBJ2-5; D not resolved. Looked up from germline, CDR1 is MDHEN and CDR2 is SYDVKM. The CDR3 is 16 amino acids. Trimming took 2 bases from V and 1 from J, leaving 14 bases between them.

This rearrangement joins TRBV6-5 to TRBJ1-5; maybe TRBD1 (5 bases). The CDR3 loop spans 15 amino acids. Trimming left V 5 bases short and J 2 bases short, with 13 bases between. CDR1 and CDR2 (germline): MNHEY, SVGAGI. DNA for the CDR3: TGTGCCAGCAGTACGGGGACCGGGGGCAATCAGCCCCAGCATTTT. It specifies CASSTGTGGNQPQHF.

The chain combines TRBV29-1 with TRBJ1-1; 9 bases agree with TRBD1. This CDR3 is 13 amino acids long. Germline CDR1 reads SQVTM; CDR2 reads ANQGSEA. V gave up 7 bases and J gave up 2 bases; unmatched junction bases: 5. The CDR3 region is CSAGQGINTEAFF. CDR3 DNA sequence: TGCAGCGCCGGACAGGGGATTAACACTGAAGCTTTCTTT.

The genes are TRBV12-3 or TRBV12-4 and TRBJ1-1; D ambiguous. CDR3 length: 13 amino acids. V was trimmed by 3 bases and J by 1 base, leaving 6 bases between them. The CDR3 DNA reads TGTGCCAGCAGTTTTGTTCCGAACACTGAAGCTTTCTTT. Its protein is CASSFVPNTEAFF.

CDR3 in DNA: TGTGCCAGCAGTCCACTAGCCCCCGACTCCTACAATGAGCAGTTCTTC. Its translation is CASSPLAPDSYNEQFF. The J gene is TRBJ2-1, the V gene TRBV12-3 or TRBV12-4, with TRBD2 as a possible D gene (6 bases). CDR3 length: 16 residues. The V gene lost 5 bases and the J gene lost 0 bases, with 14 bases spanning the gap.

The V gene is TRBV27, the J gene TRBJ2-1; TRBD1 might be the D (5 bases). With 10 bases removed from V and 10 bases from J, the gap between germline ends came to 17 bases. The CDR3 length is 12 residues. Germline loops: CDR1 MNHEY, CDR2 SMNVEV (reference sequence). The CDR3 bases are TGTGCCACCAAGGGGTGGATGGGCGAGCAGTTCTTC. Protein: CATKGWMGEQFF.

This clonotype has a handful of counts. V gene TRBV2 combines with J gene TRBJ2-1; 7 nucleotides agree with TRBD1. Germline V gene sequence: CDR1 SNHLY, CDR2 FYNNEI. V lost 11 bases to trimming and J lost 4 bases; unmatched junction nucleotides: 11. The CDR3 extends over 14 amino acids. CDR3 residues: CAGSRDSLYNEQFF. CDR3 sequence (DNA): TGTGCCGGAAGCCGGGACAGTCTTTACAATGAGCAGTTCTTC.

The chain couples TRBV12-3 or TRBV12-4 to TRBJ2-4; TRBD1 agrees at 8 bases. The V gene end was trimmed by 7 bases and the J gene end by 0 bases; junction bases not matched to a gene: 14. CDR3 length equals 18 residues. The CDR3 loop reads CASMKQGGGMIAKNIQYF. The CDR3 DNA reads as TGTGCCAGCATGAAACAGGGGGGCGGGATGATAGCCAAAAACATTCAGTACTTC.

To note about this clonotype: The junction does not match germline at one end; this may be a read error. This rearrangement joins TRBV6-5 to TRBJ2-1, with D possibly matching TRBD1 (5 bases). The CDR3 has 15 amino acids. The V gene's germline CDR1 is MNHEY and CDR2 SVGAGI. CDR3 in DNA: TGTGCCAGCAGTTACACTGCAGGGTCCTCCAATGAGCAGTTCTTC. It translates to CASSYTAGSSNEQFF.

This clonotype has more than one count but fewer than ten. This chain links TRBV25-1 with TRBJ2-1, with 7 bases matching TRBD2. Germline V CDR1 and CDR2: MGHDK, SYGVNS. After removal of 11 bases from V and 3 bases from J, the junction contained 10 bases not matched to a gene. This CDR3 comprises 14 residues. The CDR3 here is CAFPGGRGYNEQFF. The CDR3 nucleotides are TGTGCCTTCCCCGGGGGGAGAGGCTACAATGAGCAGTTCTTC.

The rearrangement links TRBV12-3 or TRBV12-4 to TRBJ1-1, with 7 bases aligning to TRBD1. The CDR3 length is 14 residues. Trimming removed 8 bases from V and 1 base from J; junction bases left unmatched: 7. The CDR3 bases are TGTGCCAGCCGGTATCGGACAGGGAACACTGAAGCTTTCTTT. This encodes CASRYRTGNTEAFF.

This clonotype was seen a few times. The rearrangement links TRBV1 to TRBJ1-2. TRBV1 is deemed a pseudogene. The CDR3 contains 11 residues. The CDR3 DNA reads TGCACCAGCAGCCAGGTCTGGGGCTACACCTTC. It specifies CTSSQVWGYTF.

This chain connects TRBV5-1 to TRBJ1-1; 10 bases are shared with TRBD1. There are 16 residues in the CDR3. CDR1 SGHRS and CDR2 YFSETQ come from the germline V gene. V trimming: 0 bases; J trimming: 0 bases; junction bases outside the gene matches: 2. The CDR3 nucleotides read TGCGCCAGCAGCTTGGCGACAGGGGGCCTGAACACTGAAGCTTTCTTT. Its translation is CASSLATGGLNTEAFF.

The chain couples TRBV27 to TRBJ2-5; 7 bases are shared with TRBD1. Germline V gene lookup returns CDR1 MNHEY and CDR2 SMNVEV (reference sequence). This CDR3 has 14 amino acids. V lost 0 bases, J lost 5 bases, and 3 bases stayed unmatched. Here the CDR3 DNA reads TGTGCCAGCAGTTTATCGGTGGACAGGGAGACCCAGTACTTC. Protein: CASSLSVDRETQYF.

J is TRBJ1-1 and V is TRBV15; the D gene is possibly TRBD1 (5 bases). The V end lost 0 bases, the J end lost 4 bases, and 6 bases lay between the germline ends. Germline V CDR1 and CDR2: LNHNV, YYDKDF (reference sequence). The CDR3 runs to 13 residues. CDR3 coding DNA: TGTGCCACCAGCAGAGATGGGACCACTGAAGCTTTCTTT. Amino acid sequence: CATSRDGTTEAFF.

This chain uses TRBV6-2 or TRBV6-3 with TRBJ2-1, with D possibly TRBD2 on 5 matching bases. CDR1 and CDR2 from the germline V gene are MNHEY and SVGEGT. CDR3 size: 17 residues. The ends were cut back, 4 bases at V and 4 bases at J, with 20 bases in the middle. In DNA, the CDR3 is TGTGCCAGCAGTTTCACGCGGACTTTTTTGTATTACAATGAGCAGTTCTTC. Its translation: CASSFTRTFLYYNEQFF.